This TCR beta chain was obtained from a study of HIV-infected children after antiretroviral therapy interruption. In the study overall: Most children had recorded EBV and CMV exposure. Interruption-arm samples span weeks 0, 12, interruption end (24 or 48), and about 3 years post-study.

A 3' RACE protocol on RNA, with unique molecular identifiers, produced the TCR library. TCRdb reanalysed the 3' RACE reads using MiXCR and keeps one entry per CDR3 protein. The data hold about 89,000 distinct CDR3 sequences, with 6.9% observed a single time. In its sample, this clonotype was seen many times. This sample's treatment: PENTA 11 planned treatment interruption arm or continuous ART arm. Cryopreserved PBMC samples required at least 5 million viable cells. The TCR comes from a pool of human donors with HIV. The sample consisted of CD45RA+ CD4+ T cells from PBMCs, pooled from several time points, taken from a donor given antiretroviral therapy, either interrupted or continuous. The subset denotes: naive CD4+ CD45RA+ CD45RO- T cells.

The CDR3 is CATSREGRANYGYTF. The CDR3 nucleotides read TGTGCCACCAGCAGAGAGGGGAGAGCTAACTATGGCTACACCTTC. This chain uses TRBV15 with TRBJ1-2; D is unclear. Trimming stripped 0 bases from V and 0 bases from J, with 8 bases between. The germline V gene encodes CDR1 LNHNV and CDR2 YYDKDF (reference sequence). The CDR3 has 15 residues.